The 16 T cell receptor beta chains presented below share a single source sample, sequenced in a study of cytomegalovirus exposure and HLA in healthy donors. The study ran its PCR with 60 Vbeta and 13 Jbeta primers. Here immunoSEQ multiplex PCR was the method, and the copy in TCRdb shows in-frame clones only, minus some. The sample contains 130,000 to 150,000 clones, 73% of which appear only once. Sequenced sample: PBMCs. These receptors were collected from a human donor in good health.

This sequence joins TRBV6-1 and TRBJ2-2; TRBD1 aligns across 8 bases. The germline CDR1 and CDR2 sequences are MNHNS and SASEGT. The trim removed 6 bases at V and 6 bases at J, leaving 3 bases unmatched. The CDR3 runs to 13 residues. The CDR3: CASRETGAGELFF. The CDR3 bases are TGTGCCAGCAGAGAGACAGGGGCCGGGGAGCTGTTTTTT.

This clone was seen more than once but under ten times. The chain carries TRBV6-5 and TRBJ2-7; 8 nucleotides match TRBD1. The germline V gene encodes CDR1 MNHEY and CDR2 SVGAGI. After removal of 0 bases from V and 3 bases from J, the junction contained 4 bases not matched to a gene. The CDR3 is 15 amino acids. CDR3 sequence (DNA): TGTGCCAGCAGTTACTCGAGCGACAGGGGCTACGAGCAGTACTTC. Protein sequence: CASSYSSDRGYEQYF.

CDR3 sequence: CASSLWGTGEQPQHF. The CDR3 DNA sequence: TGTGCCAGCAGTTTATGGGGGACAGGGGAACAGCCCCAGCATTTT. The chain combines TRBV28 with TRBJ1-5, with 10 positions matching TRBD1. The trim removed 0 bases at V and 7 bases at J, leaving 3 bases unmatched. Germline loops: CDR1 MDHEN, CDR2 SYDVKM. This CDR3 is built from 15 residues.

Only a few counts were recorded for this clone. The J gene is TRBJ1-2, the V gene TRBV5-1; D perhaps matches TRBD1 (5 bases). The germline V gene has CDR1 SGHRS and CDR2 YFSETQ. The CDR3 runs 14 residues. V gave up 4 bases and J gave up 3 bases, with 13 bases separating them. CDR3 region: CASSPVGDDYGYTF. The CDR3 DNA is TGCGCCAGCAGCCCCGTAGGGGATGACTATGGCTACACCTTC.

The chain carries TRBV2 and TRBJ2-3; possible D gene TRBD2, 6 bases. The germline V and J ends were trimmed by 3 bases and 1 base, with 11 bases remaining between them. Looked up from germline, CDR1 is SNHLY and CDR2 is FYNNEI. The CDR3 length is 15 residues. The CDR3: CASSDSSGRTDTQYF. CDR3 nucleotide sequence: TGTGCCAGCAGTGATAGTAGCGGCCGCACAGATACGCAGTATTTT.

V and J are TRBV27 and TRBJ1-2, with D hard to call. The germline CDR1 and CDR2 sequences are MNHEY and SMNVEV (reference sequence). V lost 0 bases, J lost 0 bases, and 11 bases lay in between. The CDR3 extends over 16 amino acids. As DNA, the CDR3 is TGTGCCAGCAGTTTATCGGTTCCCCGAGCTAACTATGGCTACACCTTC. Amino acid sequence: CASSLSVPRANYGYTF.

CDR3 region: CASSPANTGELFF. In nucleotides, the CDR3 is TGTGCCAGCAGCCCCGCGAACACCGGGGAGCTGTTTTTT. The rearrangement uses TRBV5-5 and TRBJ2-2; D uncertain. V lost 4 bases, J lost 0 bases, and 4 bases lay in between. The CDR3 totals 13 residues. From germline, CDR1 is SGHKS and CDR2 YYEKEE (reference sequence).

The J gene is TRBJ2-7, the V gene TRBV10-2; unclear D gene. V was trimmed by 4 bases and J by 9 bases, leaving 16 bases between them. Per the germline V gene, CDR1 is WSHSY and CDR2 is SAAADI. The CDR3 length is 13 residues. Here the CDR3 DNA reads TGCGCCAGCAGTGTACAGACCACGGTAGGGCAGTACTTC. It encodes CASSVQTTVGQYF.

The rearrangement links TRBV29-1 to TRBJ2-1, with D possibly matching TRBD1 (5 bases). CDR1 is SQVTM and CDR2 is ANQGSEA in the germline V gene. The V end was cut by 3 bases, the J end by 0 bases, with 12 bases between. The CDR3 consists of 15 residues. The chain's CDR3 is CSVDGHRSSYNEQFF. For the CDR3, the DNA is TGCAGCGTTGACGGACACCGAAGCTCCTACAATGAGCAGTTCTTC.

On this clone: This specimen includes other DNA sequences encoding the same CDR3. This chain links TRBV4-2 with TRBJ2-7; TRBD1 might be the D (6 bases). CDR3 length: 14 residues. Per the germline V gene, CDR1 is LGHNA and CDR2 is YNFKEQ. Trimming removed 0 bases from V and 3 bases from J, with 9 bases in between. In nucleotides, the CDR3 is TGTGCCAGCAGCCAAGACAGGGGTGGCTACGAGCAGTACTTC. Translated: CASSQDRGGYEQYF.

V is TRBV2 and J is TRBJ1-5; 7 bases map to TRBD1. Germline V gives CDR1 SNHLY, CDR2 FYNNEI. The CDR3 sequence is 14 residues long. V was clipped by 7 bases and J by 7 bases; unmatched bases: 10. CDR3 in amino acids: CASNNRGSLQPQHF. CDR3 coding DNA: TGTGCCAGCAACAACAGGGGTTCTTTACAGCCCCAGCATTTT. The whole variable domain, filled in from reference TRBV2 and TRBJ1-5, reads EPEVTQTPSHQVTQMGQEVILRCVPISNHLYFYWYRQILGQKVEFLVSFYNNEISEKSEIFDDQFSVERPDGSNFTLKIRSTKLEDSAMYFCASNNRGSLQPQHFGDGTRLSIL.

This clone was found a few times. The chain uses TRBV28 and TRBJ2-7; D is ambiguous. Germline V gene sequence: CDR1 MDHEN, CDR2 SYDVKM. The CDR3 has 13 amino acids. The germline V and J ends were trimmed by 0 bases and 4 bases, with 7 bases remaining between them. The CDR3 DNA is TGTGCCAGCAGTTTATGGCCCGAGTACGAGCAGTACTTC. Translated: CASSLWPEYEQYF.

There are a few counts of this clone. The V gene is TRBV4-2, the J gene TRBJ2-3; possible D gene TRBD2, 5 bases. CDR1 is LGHNA and CDR2 is YNFKEQ in the germline V gene. The CDR3 extends over 15 amino acids. With 3 bases removed from V and 6 bases from J, the gap between germline ends came to 16 bases. CDR3 DNA sequence: TGTGCCAGCAGCCATTATGCTAGCAGTTCGGATACGCAGTATTTT. Translated: CASSHYASSSDTQYF.

V usage is TRBV5-1 and J usage is TRBJ2-7; D gene unclear. Germline V gene data show CDR1 as SGHRS and CDR2 as YFSETQ. The CDR3 is 14 residues long. The V and J ends lost 0 bases and 2 bases respectively, with 9 bases between them. DNA of the CDR3: TGCGCCAGCAGCTTGGCTGAGAAACCCTACGAGCAGTACTTC. It codes for CASSLAEKPYEQYF. The variable domain in full, completed from reference TRBV5-1 and TRBJ2-7, reads KAGVTQTPRYLIKTRGQQVTLSCSPISGHRSVSWYQQTPGQGLQFLFEYFSETQRNKGNFPGRFSGRQFSNSRSEMNVSTLELGDSALYLCASSLAEKPYEQYFGPGTRLTVT.

This sequence joins TRBV5-4 and TRBJ2-5; possibly TRBD1 for D (6 bases). The germline CDR1 and CDR2 sequences are SGHNT and YYREEE (reference sequence). The CDR3 has 14 amino acids. Trimming cost V 0 bases and J 5 bases, with 11 bases left between them. CDR3 loop: CASSLGTGLETQYF. The CDR3 region has the DNA TGTGCCAGCAGCTTGGGTACAGGGTTGGAGACCCAGTACTTC.

As concerns this clone: One end of the junction fails to match germline, which may point to a read error. Other nucleotide sequences in the sample specify the same CDR3. The chain joins TRBV19 to TRBJ1-1; D is perhaps TRBD1 (5 bases). This CDR3 is built from 15 residues. CDR1 and CDR2 from the germline V gene are LNHDA and SQIVND (reference sequence). For the CDR3, the DNA is TGTGCCAGTAGTACCTACGGGACTGTGAACACTGAGGCTTTCTTT. It encodes CASSTYGTVNTEAFF.